These T cell receptor beta chains were read from a single sample in a study of T cell responses to AZD1222 COVID-19 vaccine. The method was immunoSEQ multiplex PCR; TCRdb's version includes in-frame clones alone and lacks a portion of them. The table shows 150,000 to 200,000 clones, with roughly nine tenths occurring only once. The sequenced sample was peripheral blood, obtained on day 0 of AZD1222 vaccination. These receptors were obtained from an adult in good health. Both conserved end residues are part of each CDR3. The D gene is left open where the match is weak. Expanded clones are given a class, and other clones once, few, many or no size at all.

v_gene	j_gene	abundance	d_gene	CDR3aa	CDR3nt
TRBV6-6	TRBJ1-5	once	-	CASTVWINQPQHF	TGTGCCAGCACAGTCTGGATCAATCAGCCCCAGCATTTT
TRBV7-9	TRBJ1-6	-	-	CASSPTSYASPLHF	TGTGCCAGCAGCCCTACCTCTTACGCATCACCCCTCCACTTT
TRBV2	TRBJ2-1	-	TRBD1	CASSDSLLDRGDSEFF	TGTGCCAGCAGTGACTCTTTGTTGGACAGGGGCGACTCCGAGTTCTTC
TRBV16	TRBJ1-1	-	TRBD1	CASSPRDRVSAFF	TGTGCCAGCAGCCCCAGGGACAGGGTGAGTGCTTTCTTT
TRBV6-6	TRBJ2-2	-	TRBD1	CASSSAGGTGELFF	TGTGCCAGCAGTTCCGCAGGGGGCACCGGGGAGCTGTTTTTT
TRBV12-3/TRBV12-4	TRBJ2-5	few	-	CASSLTVQETQYF	TGTGCCAGCAGTCTGACAGTCCAAGAGACCCAGTACTTC
TRBV27	TRBJ2-7	-	-	CASSLSTDYEQYF	TGTGCCAGCAGTTTATCCACAGACTACGAGCAGTACTTC
TRBV21-1	TRBJ1-4	-	-	CASSNAINFKYATNEKLFF	TGTGCCAGCAGCAATGCGATTAATTTCAAATATGCAACTAATGAAAAACTGTTTTTT
TRBV5-1	TRBJ1-2	-	-	CASSPGDGTNYGYTF	TGCGCCAGCAGCCCGGGTGACGGCACTAACTATGGCTACACCTTC
TRBV30	TRBJ1-2	once	TRBD1	CASPGQGKGGYTF	TGTGCCAGCCCGGGACAGGGGAAAGGGGGCTACACCTTC